The present TCR beta chain was sequenced within a study of T-cell memory formation after mild COVID-19. General study findings and limits: While clones contracting from day 15 to 85 were balanced between CD4 and CD8, later expanders leaned CD4+. CM and EM subsets held most contracting CD4+ clones; EMRA held CD8+ ones.

Trimming took off 1 base at V and 3 bases at J, with 6 bases between the two ends. This CDR3 spans 14 amino acids. Germline lookup yields CDR1 SGHTA and CDR2 FQGNSA. This clonotype was observed at least ten times. Its target is not known. The authors produced TCR alpha and TCR beta cDNA libraries with sample barcodes and UMIs by 5'RACE using constant-segment primers. TCRdb called the 5' RACE reads again in MiXCR, with one record for every CDR3 protein. This sample has about 60,000 distinct CDR3 sequences, with roughly an eighth found just once. Sequencing was performed on PBMCs or a T cell subset sorted from them (not recorded which). This TCR came from a young man who had mild COVID-19 (a few samples of this study predate the infection). Cell type and time point are not known. V is TRBV7-2 and J is TRBJ2-2, with a possible D match to TRBD2 (5 bases). CDR3 bases: TGTGCCAGCAGCTTAGGGGAGTACACCGGGGAGCTGTTTTTT. Its protein is CASSLGEYTGELFF.